This TCR beta chain was sequenced during a study of cytomegalovirus exposure and HLA in healthy donors. The wider study: Findings of an earlier analysis included roughly 120 million unique TCR beta sequences from roughly 190 million T cells. Study conclusions and caveats: There were a few CMV-associated chains whose specificity for CMV antigens was confirmed in vitro. The HLA-A and HLA-B alleles of most subjects were reportedly predicted accurately from TCR beta sequences.

This CDR3 is 12 amino acids long. Germline V gene lookup returns CDR1 SGHNT and CDR2 YYREEE (reference sequence). V was cut by 2 bases and J by 8 bases, with 10 bases left in between. This PCR relied on a set of 60 Vbeta primers and 13 Jbeta primers. Produced via immunoSEQ multiplex PCR; TCRdb's table is partial and in-frame only. This table holds some 190,000 clones, approximately 79% found once. Details on this clone: Its antigen is currently unknown.

The sample taken for sequencing was PBMCs. The clonotype originates from a woman between 18 and 29 years old in good health and CMV-seronegative. The genes are TRBV5-4 and TRBJ1-2; D not resolved. In DNA, the CDR3 is TGTGCCAGCAGCTTTGAGGAATGGGGCTACACCTTC. Residues: CASSFEEWGYTF.